A selection of T cell receptor beta chains follows, all from one sample in a study of blood T cell repertoires in COVID-19. Data came from immunoSEQ multiplex PCR; TCRdb stores just in-frame clones and leaves some out. The table has over 100,000 clones, about 89% seen once. Input material: peripheral blood. The origin of the receptors is a man in his 60s with COVID-19, enrolled during active disease. CDR3s include the opening cysteine and the closing phenylalanine or tryptophan. Each record gives: D gene, J gene, V gene, CDR3 DNA, CDR3 protein. D genes are given only for firm matches.

>NA|TRBJ1-2|TRBV6-5
TGTGCCAGCAGTCAGGATTCGCAGCCGTCTTATGGCTACACCTTC
CASSQDSQPSYGYTF
>NA|TRBJ1-2|TRBV28
TGTGCCAGCAGTCTCAGGGTAGAGGGCTACACCTTC
CASSLRVEGYTF
>TRBD1|TRBJ1-1|TRBV18
TGTGCCAGCTCACCAGACAGGGCATCGCACACTGAAGCTTTCTTT
CASSPDRASHTEAFF
>NA|TRBJ1-1|TRBV12-5
TGTGCTAGTGGTTTAGGGGGAGGGACTGAAGCTTTCTTT
CASGLGGGTEAFF
>TRBD1|TRBJ1-5|TRBV12-3/TRBV12-4
TGTGCCAGCAGGGTAGACAGGGCTCAGCCCCAGCATTTT
CASRVDRAQPQHF
>TRBD1|TRBJ2-7|TRBV27
TGTGCCAGCAGTTCGCTGCCAGGACAGGTTTCCTACGAGCAGTACTTC
CASSSLPGQVSYEQYF
>NA|TRBJ1-2|TRBV3-1/TRBV3-2
TGTGCCAGCAGCCAGCAGGGGTATGGCTACACCTTC
CASSQQGYGYTF
>NA|TRBJ2-3|TRBV7-9
TGTGCCAGCAGCTCCTCATGGCCCGACACAGATACGCAGTATTTT
CASSSSWPDTDTQYF
>TRBD1|TRBJ1-1|TRBV5-1
TGCGCCAGCAGCTCGACAGGGGTGAACACTGAAGCTTTCTTT
CASSSTGVNTEAFF
>NA|TRBJ1-2|TRBV6-5
TGTGCCAGCCGTATGCTTGGCGGCTACACCTTC
CASRMLGGYTF
>TRBD1|TRBJ1-2|TRBV5-1
TGCGCCAGCAGCCCGGGGACAGGGGATGGCTACACCTTC
CASSPGTGDGYTF
>TRBD1|TRBJ2-4|TRBV7-2
TGTGCCAGCAGCTCGACCGGGACAGGATTAGCCAAAAACATTCAGTACTTC
CASSSTGTGLAKNIQYF
>TRBD1|TRBJ1-1|TRBV5-1
TGCGCCAGCAGCAAAGGACAGGGGGGATTGAACACTGAAGCTTTCTTT
CASSKGQGGLNTEAFF
>NA|TRBJ2-7|TRBV5-1
TGCGCCAGCAGCTTGGAAGAGTCCGAGCAGTACTTC
CASSLEESEQYF